This TCR beta chain was recovered during a study of T cell repertoires in cytomegalovirus infection (dated by TCRdb to 2018 to 2020). For the wider study: Alongside well-studied HLA-B-restricted epitopes, the peptide stimulations were aimed at recently identified HLA-C-restricted CMV epitopes, whose presentation resists viral immunomodulation. Donor HLA type was relevant to the analysis, because carriage of CMV infection together with the matching HLA type was indicated by public TCR beta signatures. The paper's findings and limits, for the study overall: The ex vivo response was dominated by HLA-C-restricted CMV-specific TCR beta clonotypes, which also provided the single most frequent clonotype in two of eight donors. Cumulative frequency of public TCR beta family members discriminated carriers of CMV infection plus the relevant HLA type in this cohort and an independent roughly 320-donor cohort.

After removal of 4 bases from V and 6 bases from J, the junction retains 2 bases not matched to a gene. Taken from cysteine to phenylalanine, the CDR3 has 13 residues. The CDR3 DNA has 39 bases and is translated from base 1. The germline V gene (reference sequence) sets CDR1 to LNHDA and CDR2 to SQIVND. Sequencing instrument: Illumina HiSeq 1500. Using fastp trimming at Q25 and MiXCR clonotype assembly, TCRdb reanalyzed the public sequencing data and kept in-frame beta chains. One record per CDR3 amino acid sequence lists the most common genes and DNA. This sample gives 680,000 or so distinct CDR3 sequences in total; around 30% of them show up just once. The top ten clonotypes cover about 20% of the sample. In the case of this clonotype: Its antigen is currently not known. No much larger clonotype is one base removed from it; base qualities were not supplied.

Taken with the paper, the label for treatment or condition translates to: in vitro stimulation with specific CMV peptide epitopes to enrich CMV-specific T cells. This TCR was sampled from a human donor in good health (CMV status not recorded). Some clones in this sample may be carry-over from other donors' samples. The rearranged chain carries TRBV19 and TRBJ2-1, with TRBD1 identical over 8 junction bases. The sample in question was cultured PBMCs, obtained from culture after CMV antigen stimulation. The DNA sequence reads TGTGCCAGTAGTAGACAGGGGATCAATGAGCAGTTCTTC. Its protein product is CASSRQGINEQFF.